This T cell receptor (beta chain) was captured in a study of blood T cell repertoires in COVID-19. Across the whole study: Collection of acute and convalescent COVID-19 samples took place in the United States, Italy and Spain.

The germline V and J ends were trimmed by 6 bases and 4 bases, with 20 bases remaining between them. The CDR3 is 16 residues long. CDR1 and CDR2 (germline): KGHSH, LQKENI. Original analysis: Estimates of nucleated cell counts were drawn from the amplification of reference gene primers. Only in-frame clones appear in the TCRdb table, and some are missing; sequencing was by immunoSEQ multiplex PCR. From that table come the V and J calls and clone size; the DNA was used to work out D and trimming. The sample consists of about 160,000 clones, over 75% of them appearing once. The source is a man aged 60-69 years with active or convalescent COVID-19. The material sequenced was peripheral blood. This chain links TRBV18 with TRBJ2-3; D is undetermined. CDR3 DNA sequence: TGTGCCAGCTCCTACACAGAGACGTTGGCCCCAGATACGCAGTATTTT. This translates into CASSYTETLAPDTQYF.